This T cell receptor (beta chain) was recorded in a study of blood T cell repertoires in COVID-19. Study summary: PBMCs, B-cell-depleted T cells, or T cells were the source of the cDNA or gDNA that made up the material.

The method was immunoSEQ multiplex PCR; TCRdb's version includes in-frame clones alone and lacks a portion of them. The table records 60,000 to 85,000 clones, about four fifths of them present only once. This sequence was found in a man aged 65-85 years who had recovered from COVID-19. Sequenced: peripheral blood.

CDR3 sequence (DNA): TGCGCCAGCAGCCGGACAGGGAGGGACGAGCAGTACTTC. It yields the protein CASSRTGRDEQYF. The rearrangement joins TRBV5-1 to TRBJ2-7; a weak D match, TRBD1 (8 bases). The CDR3 is 13 amino acids. V gave up 4 bases and J gave up 5 bases, with 13 bases separating them. Germline CDR1 and CDR2: SGHRS and YFSETQ.